Each of the 21 T cell receptor beta chains below was sequenced from the same sample in a study of T cell changes during pregnancy in multiple sclerosis. The assay was immunoSEQ multiplex PCR, and TCRdb's table has in-frame clones only and misses some. The table lists 65,000 or so clones, around 90% of them singletons. The material sequenced was peripheral blood, taken in the second trimester of pregnancy. Every receptor here comes from a female donor in good health, enrolled as a control in a pregnancy study.

The chain recombines TRBV6-1 with TRBJ2-1, with 8 bases that match TRBD2. The CDR3 covers 12 residues. With 7 bases clipped from V and 8 bases from J, the junction kept 4 bases outside the gene matches. Germline V gives CDR1 MNHNS, CDR2 SASEGT. CDR3 DNA sequence: TGTGCCAGCATCTCCGGGGGGGATGAGCAGTTCTTC. As protein: CASISGGDEQFF.

The chain employs TRBV6-1 and TRBJ1-2, with 8 bases lining up with TRBD1. The CDR3 contains 13 residues. V was clipped by 6 bases and J by 6 bases; unmatched bases: 6. Germline loops: CDR1 MNHNS, CDR2 SASEGT. CDR3 coding DNA: TGTGCCAGCAGCTTTGACAGGGGAGATGGCTACACCTTC. Translated, it gives CASSFDRGDGYTF.

This chain joins TRBV28 and TRBJ2-7; 9 nucleotides match TRBD1. The CDR3 runs 15 residues. Germline CDR1 reads MDHEN; CDR2 reads SYDVKM. The junction had 5 bases not matched to a gene; V was cut back by 4 bases and J by 1 base. The CDR3 DNA is TGTGCCAGCAGTTCCCGGGGGACAGGGTCCTACGAGCAGTACTTC. Amino acids: CASSSRGTGSYEQYF.

This sequence joins TRBV5-4 and TRBJ2-1; D is unclear. Germline loops: CDR1 SGHNT, CDR2 YYREEE (reference sequence). The CDR3 runs to 13 residues. V shed 5 bases and J shed 8 bases, with 14 bases lying between them. The DNA of the CDR3 is TGTGCCAGCAGTCTCCCCCATAGTTATGAGCAGTTCTTC. This sequence encodes CASSLPHSYEQFF.

The V and J genes are TRBV4-2 and TRBJ2-6; weak D call: TRBD2 (5 bases). The CDR3 loop spans 16 amino acids. Germline-derived CDR1 and CDR2 are LGHNA and YNFKEQ. Trimming removed 0 bases from V and 2 bases from J, with 8 bases in between. The CDR3 nucleotides are TGTGCCAGCAGCCAAGATACCGGGGCTGGGGCCAACGTCCTGACTTTC. Translated: CASSQDTGAGANVLTF.

The chain has TRBV28 and TRBJ1-5; TRBD1 matches at 7 bases. There are 13 residues in the CDR3. V was clipped by 6 bases and J by 6 bases; unmatched bases: 5. Germline V CDR1 and CDR2: MDHEN, SYDVKM. As DNA, the CDR3 is TGTGCCAGCAGCCCAGGGGGTGTTCAGCCCCAGCATTTT. Translating gives CASSPGGVQPQHF.

This chain uses TRBV25-1 with TRBJ1-4, with 8 bases that match TRBD1. This CDR3 comprises 14 residues. Germline loops: CDR1 MGHDK, CDR2 SYGVNS. The junction had 2 bases not matched to a gene; V was cut back by 1 base and J by 7 bases. CDR3 DNA: TGTGCCAGCAGTGAATTCCAGGGGGCTGAAAAACTGTTTTTT. Protein: CASSEFQGAEKLFF.

The chain has TRBV6-6 and TRBJ2-1; 7 bases match TRBD1. Germline V gene sequence: CDR1 MNHNY, CDR2 SVGAGI (reference sequence). With 6 bases clipped from V and 8 bases from J, the junction kept 7 bases outside the gene matches. This CDR3 has 13 residues. In DNA, the CDR3 is TGTGCCAGCAGCTCTCCAGGACAGGATGAGCAGTTCTTC. This codes for CASSSPGQDEQFF.

This clone was observed a single time. The rearrangement uses TRBV5-5 and TRBJ1-5; D gene unclear. In germline, CDR1 is SGHKS, CDR2 YYEKEE (reference sequence). CDR3 length: 14 amino acids. The ends were cut back, 5 bases at V and 1 base at J, with 10 bases in the middle. The CDR3 DNA sequence: TGTGCCAGCAGTTTCGATGCGAGCAATCAGCCCCAGCATTTT. Protein sequence: CASSFDASNQPQHF.

The V call is TRBV30, the J call TRBJ1-4; D is possibly TRBD1 (5 bases). Germline assignment: CDR1 GTSNPN and CDR2 SVGIG (reference sequence). V was shortened by 0 bases and J by 7 bases, with 15 bases between the two germline ends. This CDR3 spans 15 amino acids. This CDR3 is CAWSVSRVISEKLFF. CDR3 nucleotides: TGTGCCTGGAGTGTGTCCAGGGTAATTAGTGAAAAACTGTTTTTT. The whole variable domain, filled in from reference TRBV30 and TRBJ1-4, reads SQTIHQWPATLVQPVGSPLSLECTVEGTSNPNLYWYRQAAGRGLQLLFYSVGIGQISSEVPQNLSASRPQDRQFILSSKKLLLSDSGFYLCAWSVSRVISEKLFFGSGTQLSVL.

The chain carries TRBV7-8 and TRBJ2-3; tentatively, D is TRBD1 (5 bases). Trimming pared 5 bases from V and 2 bases from J, leaving 11 bases between. Germline V gives CDR1 SGHVS, CDR2 FQNEAQ. This CDR3 comprises 14 residues. CDR3 sequence: CASSPDTATDTQYF. In DNA, the CDR3 is TGTGCCAGCAGCCCGGACACTGCCACAGATACGCAGTATTTT.

V gene TRBV7-2 combines with J gene TRBJ2-7, with unresolved D. The CDR3 extends over 12 amino acids. V dropped 5 bases and J dropped 7 bases, with 12 bases sitting between them. Germline V gene lookup returns CDR1 SGHTA and CDR2 FQGNSA. CDR3 sequence: CASSRAPWEQYF. The CDR3 DNA reads TGTGCCAGCAGCCGAGCCCCATGGGAGCAGTACTTC.

The V call is TRBV7-2, the J call TRBJ2-5; D is ambiguous. The CDR3 has 14 residues. Germline V gene data show CDR1 as SGHTA and CDR2 as FQGNSA. Trimming pared 5 bases from V and 5 bases from J, leaving 15 bases between. This CDR3 reads CASSPQWLFETQYF. The CDR3 nucleotides are TGTGCCAGCAGCCCCCAGTGGCTTTTTGAGACCCAGTACTTC.

CDR3 amino acids: CASSLAGGLYEQYF. The CDR3 DNA is TGTGCCAGCAGCTTAGCGGGAGGGTTATACGAGCAGTACTTC. The chain employs TRBV5-6 and TRBJ2-7; TRBD2 matches at 10 bases. Germline V lookup: CDR1 SGHDT, CDR2 YYEEEE. V gave up 2 bases and J gave up 4 bases; unmatched junction bases: 3. The CDR3 extends over 14 amino acids. Full variable domain (rest looked up from reference TRBV5-6 and TRBJ2-7): DAGVTQSPTHLIKTRGQQVTLRCSPKSGHDTVSWYQQALGQGPQFIFQYYEEEERQRGNFPDRFSGHQFPNYSSELNVNALLLGDSALYLCASSLAGGLYEQYFGPGTRLTVT.

This sequence joins TRBV11-3 and TRBJ2-1, with TRBD2 matching over 13 bases. After removal of 1 base from V and 4 bases from J, the junction contained 7 bases not matched to a gene. The CDR3 length is 18 residues. The germline CDR1 and CDR2 sequences are SGHNT and YENEEA. The CDR3 loop reads CASSLGTGTSGAYNEQFF. As DNA, the CDR3 is TGTGCCAGCAGCTTAGGAACCGGGACTAGCGGGGCTTACAATGAGCAGTTCTTC.

The rearrangement uses TRBV4-1 and TRBJ2-1; D is perhaps TRBD2 (6 bases). Between the trimmed V and J ends, which lost 0 bases and 0 bases, there was a span of 9 bases. Germline values: CDR1 MGHRA, CDR2 YSYEKL. The CDR3 covers 16 residues. The CDR3 coding sequence is TGCGCCAGCAGCCAAGATGACGGGAGCTCCTACAATGAGCAGTTCTTC. Residues: CASSQDDGSSYNEQFF.

The chain links TRBV30 to TRBJ2-7; D uncertain. The V and J ends lost 0 bases and 6 bases respectively, with 6 bases between them. CDR1 is GTSNPN and CDR2 is SVGIG in the germline V gene (reference sequence). The CDR3 spans 11 residues. The CDR3 DNA reads as TGTGCCTGGAGTGTTTCCAGCGAGCAGTACTTC. It translates to CAWSVSSEQYF.

The chain links TRBV4-2 to TRBJ1-1; D might be TRBD1 (5 bases). Germline CDR1 reads LGHNA; CDR2 reads YNFKEQ. Between the trimmed V and J ends, which lost 0 bases and 3 bases, there was a span of 11 bases. The CDR3 totals 15 residues. The CDR3 reads CASSQEPGRDTEAFF. The DNA of the CDR3 is TGTGCCAGCAGCCAAGAGCCAGGGCGTGACACTGAAGCTTTCTTT.

V usage is TRBV7-8 and J usage is TRBJ2-7; TRBD1 agrees at 10 bases. This CDR3 is 16 amino acids long. The germline gives CDR1 SGHVS, CDR2 FQNEAQ. Trimming removed 6 bases from V and 2 bases from J; junction bases left unmatched: 10. The CDR3 DNA reads TGTGCCAGCAGTGTAGTCCCGGGACAGGGGACCTACGAGCAGTACTTC. Its protein is CASSVVPGQGTYEQYF. Complete variable domain (other parts from reference TRBV7-8 and TRBJ2-7): GAGVSQSPRYKVAKRGQDVALRCDPISGHVSLFWYQQALGQGPEFLTYFQNEAQLDKSGLPSDRFFAERPEGSVSTLKIQRTQQEDSAVYLCASSVVPGQGTYEQYFGPGTRLTVT.

The chain recombines TRBV28 with TRBJ1-2; D call uncertain. This CDR3 region has 13 residues. Looked up from germline, CDR1 is MDHEN and CDR2 is SYDVKM. Deletions cut 1 base from V and 8 bases from J, with 11 bases between. The CDR3 nucleotides read TGTGCCAGCAGTTTATATACAGTACGGGGCTACACCTTC. It translates to CASSLYTVRGYTF.

This sequence joins TRBV10-3 and TRBJ1-2; a possible D gene is TRBD1 (6 bases). Trimming cost V 10 bases and J 3 bases, with 12 bases left between them. The CDR3 consists of 12 residues. Germline CDR1 ENHRY, CDR2 SYGVKD. DNA of the CDR3: TGTGCCACCCAGACAGGTGACTATGGCTACACCTTC. Its translation: CATQTGDYGYTF.